The clone carrying this TCR beta chain came up once. Germline loops: CDR1 MNHEY, CDR2 SVGAGI. Trimming took off 8 bases at V and 0 bases at J, with 16 bases between the two ends. The CDR3 consists of 15 residues. These data come from a study of blood T cell repertoires in COVID-19. Study context: The United States, Italy and Spain provided the acute and convalescent COVID-19 samples.

The table came from immunoSEQ multiplex PCR; TCRdb's copy has only in-frame clones and leaves some out. The repertoire holds under 150,000 clones, 70% to 80% seen once, with 10% to 12% in the top ten. Sequencing input: peripheral blood. This chain links TRBV6-5 with TRBJ1-1; TRBD1 might be the D (6 bases). This TCR was sampled from a human donor in a cohort sampled during active COVID-19. The CDR3 loop reads CASLGQTGVNTEAFF. DNA of the CDR3: TGTGCCAGCCTAGGGCAGACAGGAGTGAACACTGAAGCTTTCTTT.